This passage covers 30 T cell receptor beta chains from one sample sequenced in a study of blood T cell repertoires in COVID-19. Using immunoSEQ multiplex PCR, the repertoire was profiled, and TCRdb retains in-frame clones only, with some absent. The sample lists about 170,000 clones; around 85% were seen once. Specimen: peripheral blood. The receptors shown here come from a man older than 75 with COVID-19, enrolled during active disease.

V usage is TRBV6-5 and J usage is TRBJ1-2; 9 bases map to TRBD1. This CDR3 has 15 amino acids. Trimming cost V 6 bases and J 6 bases; bases outside gene matches: 11. The germline gives CDR1 MNHEY, CDR2 SVGAGI. CDR3 region: CASRKNPGQGDGYTF. The CDR3 region has the DNA TGTGCCAGCAGAAAGAACCCGGGACAGGGAGATGGCTACACCTTC.

The sample holds one count of this clone. V is TRBV5-6 and J is TRBJ2-7, with D possibly TRBD2 on 5 matching bases. The CDR3 sequence is 12 residues long. Germline V gene lookup returns CDR1 SGHDT and CDR2 YYEEEE. Deletions cut 4 bases from V and 5 bases from J, with 10 bases between. Written as DNA, the CDR3 is TGTGCCAGCAGCCGAGGGTTACACGAGCAGTACTTC. Its translation is CASSRGLHEQYF.

The rearrangement uses TRBV2 and TRBJ1-5; 8 bases map to TRBD1. Trimming at V came to 7 bases and at J to 5 bases, leaving 7 bases not matched to a gene. This CDR3 spans 14 amino acids. Germline V gene lookup returns CDR1 SNHLY and CDR2 FYNNEI. This CDR3 is CASNPTGAYQPQHF. CDR3 in DNA: TGTGCCAGCAATCCGACAGGGGCCTATCAGCCCCAGCATTTT.

V and J are TRBV5-1 and TRBJ1-1, with 7 nucleotides matching TRBD1. CDR1 and CDR2 from the germline V gene are SGHRS and YFSETQ. The ends lost 3 bases at V and 1 base at J; junction bases unmatched: 6. The CDR3 extends over 15 amino acids. CDR3 amino acids: CASSYGTAQNTEAFF. The CDR3 nucleotides are TGCGCCAGCAGCTACGGGACAGCACAGAACACTGAAGCTTTCTTT.

J is TRBJ1-2 and V is TRBV18, with D perhaps TRBD1 (6 bases). The CDR3 extends over 15 amino acids. Between the trimmed V and J ends, which lost 4 bases and 2 bases, there was a span of 14 bases. CDR1 and CDR2 (germline): KGHSH, LQKENI. This CDR3 reads CASSRLAGDNYGYTF. The CDR3 DNA reads as TGTGCCAGCTCACGTCTCGCAGGGGACAACTATGGCTACACCTTC.

The gene calls are TRBV5-4 and TRBJ1-6, with D unclear. The CDR3 contains 15 residues. Germline V gives CDR1 SGHNT, CDR2 YYREEE (reference sequence). V shed 4 bases and J shed 8 bases, with 16 bases lying between them. The CDR3 DNA sequence: TGTGCCAGCAGCACTGGTGGCCTCCGGGATTCACCCCTCCACTTT. Translating gives CASSTGGLRDSPLHF.

The genes are TRBV7-8 and TRBJ2-1, with D possibly matching TRBD2 (6 bases). V was clipped by 4 bases and J by 4 bases, with 17 bases between them. CDR3 length equals 16 residues. CDR1 and CDR2 from the germline V gene are SGHVS and FQNEAQ. The CDR3 nucleotides are TGTGCCAGCAGCTCCTCCATCGGGGGATCATACAATGAGCAGTTCTTC. Amino acid sequence: CASSSSIGGSYNEQFF.

This clone turned up a few times. The chain links TRBV19 to TRBJ1-6; D not certain. V was trimmed by 3 bases and J by 0 bases, leaving 9 bases between them. Germline CDR1 reads LNHDA; CDR2 reads SQIVND (reference sequence). This CDR3 spans 16 amino acids. The CDR3, as DNA: TGTGCCAGTAGTATTGGGCCGTACTCCTATAATTCACCCCTCCACTTT. Residues: CASSIGPYSYNSPLHF.

The V call is TRBV5-4, the J call TRBJ1-6; tentative D call: TRBD1 (5 bases). This CDR3 region has 16 residues. Trimming removed 2 bases from V and 8 bases from J, with 17 bases in between. Per the germline V gene, CDR1 is SGHNT and CDR2 is YYREEE (reference sequence). The DNA for the CDR3 is TGTGCCAGCAGCTTAAGACCGGGGGTTAGGGATTCACCCCTCCACTTT. Amino acid sequence: CASSLRPGVRDSPLHF.

The chain links TRBV5-4 to TRBJ2-1; 8 bases fit TRBD2. Per the germline V gene, CDR1 is SGHNT and CDR2 is YYREEE (reference sequence). The V segment lost 4 bases and the J segment 0 bases; nucleotides outside the gene matches: 6. The CDR3 is 16 residues long. The CDR3 nucleotides read TGTGCCAGCAGCGCGGGGGGCCTAAGCTCCTACAATGAGCAGTTCTTC. Protein: CASSAGGLSSYNEQFF.

The chain joins TRBV6-5 to TRBJ1-6; 7 nucleotides align to TRBD1. Germline CDR1 and CDR2: MNHEY and SVGAGI. Germline trimming cut 8 bases from V and 0 bases from J; bases unmatched to any gene: 4. The CDR3 loop spans 15 amino acids. The CDR3 DNA reads TGTGCCAGCGGAAGACAGGGCTCCTATAATTCACCCCTCCACTTT. Its translation: CASGRQGSYNSPLHF.

The sample holds a few counts of this clone. The genes are TRBV9 and TRBJ1-5, with 9 nucleotides matching TRBD1. This CDR3 contains 16 residues. CDR1 is SGDLS and CDR2 is YYNGEE in the germline V gene. V trimming: 0 bases; J trimming: 0 bases; junction bases outside the gene matches: 1. The CDR3 DNA reads TGTGCCAGCAGCGTAGGGGGACAGGGTAGCAATCAGCCCCAGCATTTT. Translation gives CASSVGGQGSNQPQHF. Based on the CDR3 plus reference TRBV9 and TRBJ1-5, the full variable domain is DSGVTQTPKHLITATGQRVTLRCSPRSGDLSVYWYQQSLDQGLQFLIQYYNGEERAKGNILERFSAQQFPDLHSELNLSSLELGDSALYFCASSVGGQGSNQPQHFGDGTRLSIL.

The chain recombines TRBV9 with TRBJ2-3; D is ambiguous. The V gene lost 3 bases and the J gene lost 4 bases, with 15 bases spanning the gap. The CDR3 loop spans 15 amino acids. Germline loops: CDR1 SGDLS, CDR2 YYNGEE. CDR3 sequence reads: CASSDPLYGPDTQYF. The DNA of the CDR3 is TGTGCCAGCAGCGACCCCCTTTATGGGCCAGATACGCAGTATTTT.

The chain recombines TRBV19 with TRBJ1-2; D not certain. With 9 bases removed from V and 11 bases from J, the gap between germline ends came to 13 bases. The CDR3 has 10 amino acids. CDR1 LNHDA and CDR2 SQIVND come from the germline V gene (reference sequence). The chain's CDR3 is CASHAGGYTF. The CDR3 bases are TGTGCCAGCCACGCCGGAGGTTACACCTTC.

The CDR3 DNA sequence: TGTGCCACCGCCGGGGGGGCCTCCTACAATGAGCAGTTCTTC. Translating it yields CATAGGASYNEQFF. The chain has TRBV24-1 and TRBJ2-1; 8 bases match TRBD2. Trimming at V came to 9 bases and at J to 0 bases, leaving 3 bases not matched to a gene. Germline loops: CDR1 KGHDR, CDR2 SFDVKD. The length of the CDR3 is 14 residues.

The chain joins TRBV6-2 or TRBV6-3 to TRBJ1-4, with 7 nucleotides matching TRBD1. J lost 12 bases, V lost 6 bases, and 10 bases had no gene match. Per germline, CDR1 MNHEY and CDR2 SVGEGT. The CDR3 consists of 13 residues. CDR3 nucleotide sequence: TGTGCCAGCAGCCTGGGACAGCCGTTTGAACTGTTTTTT. This sequence encodes CASSLGQPFELFF.

This clone was detected once. The chain uses TRBV5-1 and TRBJ1-4, with D maybe TRBD1 (6 bases). The V end was cut by 4 bases, the J end by 0 bases, with 19 bases between. The CDR3 has 18 amino acids. Germline assignment: CDR1 SGHRS and CDR2 YFSETQ. The CDR3 reads CASSRPTGSPTTNEKLFF. The CDR3 nucleotides are TGCGCCAGCAGCCGCCCGACAGGCTCCCCCACAACTAATGAAAAACTGTTTTTT.

The chain is built from TRBV19 and TRBJ1-4; TRBD1 aligns across 7 bases. The CDR3 totals 14 residues. V dropped 0 bases and J dropped 12; count of bases not matched to a gene: 7. Germline lookup yields CDR1 LNHDA and CDR2 SQIVND (reference sequence). In nucleotides, the CDR3 is TGTGCCAGTAGTATAGATCCCGGGGACAGTCAACTGTTTTTT. Amino acid sequence: CASSIDPGDSQLFF. The variable domain in full, with the rest retrieved from reference TRBV19 and TRBJ1-4, is DGGITQSPKYLFRKEGQNVTLSCEQNLNHDAMYWYRQDPGQGLRLIYYSQIVNDFQKGDIAEGYSVSREKKESFPLTVTSAQKNPTAFYLCASSIDPGDSQLFFGSGTQLSVL.

The gene calls are TRBV12-3 or TRBV12-4 and TRBJ2-7; 9 bases are shared with TRBD1. V lost 9 bases to trimming and J lost 4 bases; unmatched junction nucleotides: 4. This CDR3 contains 12 residues. This CDR3 is CASSGTGYEQYF. In nucleotides, the CDR3 is TGTGCCAGTTCCGGGACAGGGTACGAGCAGTACTTC.

The chain has TRBV19 and TRBJ2-2; D is possibly TRBD1 (6 bases). Looked up from germline, CDR1 is LNHDA and CDR2 is SQIVND (reference sequence). V lost 7 bases to trimming and J lost 5 bases, with 20 bases between them. The length of the CDR3 is 16 residues. In nucleotides, the CDR3 is TGTGCCAGTAAAAACATCAGGGGTCGAATAACCGGGGAGCTGTTTTTT. It translates to CASKNIRGRITGELFF.

V usage is TRBV6-6 and J usage is TRBJ2-4, with 13 positions matching TRBD2. This CDR3 comprises 19 residues. V gave up 5 bases and J gave up 0 bases; unmatched junction bases: 10. The germline V gene encodes CDR1 MNHNY and CDR2 SVGAGI (reference sequence). CDR3 sequence reads: CASSQSGLAGDLAKNIQYF. CDR3 bases: TGTGCCAGCAGTCAATCCGGACTAGCGGGGGACCTAGCCAAAAACATTCAGTACTTC.

This chain joins TRBV7-9 and TRBJ2-2; D is perhaps TRBD1 (5 bases). The germline gives CDR1 SEHNR, CDR2 FQNEAQ (reference sequence). The CDR3 totals 18 residues. The ends were cut back, 3 bases at V and 3 bases at J, with 20 bases in the middle. The CDR3 region has the DNA TGTGCCAGCAGCTTCCCTAGATCAGGGCGATTTTACACCGGGGAGCTGTTTTTT. Translated: CASSFPRSGRFYTGELFF.

The chain links TRBV9 to TRBJ2-1, with TRBD1 identical over 8 bases. Germline CDR1 is SGDLS and CDR2 is YYNGEE. The CDR3 consists of 16 residues. The junction had 8 bases not matched to a gene; V was cut back by 2 bases and J by 4 bases. The CDR3 here is CASSVSWDRRYNEQFF. The CDR3 nucleotides read TGTGCCAGCAGCGTTAGTTGGGACAGGAGATACAATGAGCAGTTCTTC.

CDR3 sequence (DNA): TGTGCCAGCAGCTTAGTCCTCGTGAATTCACCCCTCCACTTT. Residues: CASSLVLVNSPLHF. The chain is built from TRBV7-8 and TRBJ1-6; D gene unclear. V gave up 1 base and J gave up 7 bases, with 8 bases separating them. Germline CDR1 reads SGHVS; CDR2 reads FQNEAQ. The CDR3 sequence is 14 residues long.

This clone has only one observation. This chain's CDR3 is CASSRGSSYNSPLHF. For the CDR3, the DNA is TGTGCCAGCTCAAGGGGAAGCTCCTATAATTCACCCCTCCACTTT. The chain recombines TRBV9 with TRBJ1-6, with D possibly TRBD1 on 5 matching bases. CDR1 and CDR2 from the germline V gene are SGDLS and YYNGEE. V was shortened by 7 bases and J by 0 bases, with 11 bases between the two germline ends. The CDR3 contains 15 residues.

The rearrangement joins TRBV5-5 to TRBJ1-5, with 7 positions matching TRBD1. This CDR3 has 15 amino acids. In germline, CDR1 is SGHKS, CDR2 YYEKEE (reference sequence). With V trimmed by 4 bases and J by 4 bases, 8 bases remained unmatched. The CDR3 loop reads CASSVLGQRNQPQHF. In nucleotides, the CDR3 is TGTGCCAGCAGCGTACTGGGACAGCGGAATCAGCCCCAGCATTTT.

The V gene is TRBV6-5, the J gene TRBJ1-5, with D possibly matching TRBD1 (6 bases). V lost 2 bases and J 2 bases, leaving 10 bases between the germline ends. The CDR3 consists of 15 residues. The germline gives CDR1 MNHEY, CDR2 SVGAGI. The CDR3 loop reads CASSYGTRGNQPQHF. For the CDR3, the DNA is TGTGCCAGCAGTTACGGGACACGGGGCAATCAGCCCCAGCATTTT.

This chain's CDR3 is CASTSGLSNTEAFF. DNA for the CDR3: TGTGCCAGTACGTCCGGACTATCGAACACTGAAGCTTTCTTT. V gene TRBV6-5 combines with J gene TRBJ1-1; D is ambiguous. The CDR3 has 14 amino acids. Germline assignment: CDR1 MNHEY and CDR2 SVGAGI. Trimming shortened V by 9 bases and J by 1 base, and 15 bases separated the two germline ends.

This chain joins TRBV5-5 and TRBJ2-1, with 7 bases matching TRBD1. The junction had 9 bases not matched to a gene; V was cut back by 6 bases and J by 0 bases. This CDR3 comprises 16 residues. The germline CDR1 and CDR2 sequences are SGHKS and YYEKEE (reference sequence). The CDR3 sequence: CASIQREGASYNEQFF. CDR3 nucleotides: TGTGCCAGCATCCAGCGCGAGGGGGCCTCCTACAATGAGCAGTTCTTC.

The chain has TRBV7-9 and TRBJ1-4; no reliable D call. This CDR3 has 17 amino acids. Germline assignment: CDR1 SEHNR and CDR2 FQNEAQ (reference sequence). Trimming pared 6 bases from V and 5 bases from J, leaving 22 bases between. In DNA, the CDR3 is TGTGCCAGCAGACGAGGGAATTCGAACAGCAGGAATGAAAAACTGTTTTTT. It codes for CASRRGNSNSRNEKLFF.